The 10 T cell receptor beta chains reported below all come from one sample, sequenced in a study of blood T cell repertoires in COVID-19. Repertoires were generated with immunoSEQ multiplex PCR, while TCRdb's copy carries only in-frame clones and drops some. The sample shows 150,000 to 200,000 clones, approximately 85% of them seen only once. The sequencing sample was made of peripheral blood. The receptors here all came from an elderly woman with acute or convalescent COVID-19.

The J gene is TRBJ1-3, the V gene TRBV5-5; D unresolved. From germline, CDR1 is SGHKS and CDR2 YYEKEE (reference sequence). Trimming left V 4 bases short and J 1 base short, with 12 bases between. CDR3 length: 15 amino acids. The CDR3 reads CASSLQAGSGNTIYF. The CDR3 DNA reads TGTGCCAGCAGCCTCCAGGCAGGTTCTGGAAACACCATATATTTT.

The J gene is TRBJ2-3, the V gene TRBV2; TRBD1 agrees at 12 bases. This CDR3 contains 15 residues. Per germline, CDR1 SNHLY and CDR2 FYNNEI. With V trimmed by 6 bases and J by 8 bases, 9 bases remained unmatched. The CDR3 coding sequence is TGTGCCAGCAGCGGGGACAGGGGGCCGAAGGTTACGCAGTATTTT. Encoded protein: CASSGDRGPKVTQYF. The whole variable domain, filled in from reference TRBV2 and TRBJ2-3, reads EPEVTQTPSHQVTQMGQEVILRCVPISNHLYFYWYRQILGQKVEFLVSFYNNEISEKSEIFDDQFSVERPDGSNFTLKIRSTKLEDSAMYFCASSGDRGPKVTQYFGPGTRLTVL.

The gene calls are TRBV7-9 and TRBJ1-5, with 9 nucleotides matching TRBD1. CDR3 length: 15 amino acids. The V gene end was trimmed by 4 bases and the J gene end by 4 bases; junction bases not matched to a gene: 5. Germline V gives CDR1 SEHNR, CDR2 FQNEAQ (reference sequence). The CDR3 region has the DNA TGTGCCAGCAGCTCCTCGACAGGGGGGAATCAGCCCCAGCATTTT. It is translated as CASSSSTGGNQPQHF.

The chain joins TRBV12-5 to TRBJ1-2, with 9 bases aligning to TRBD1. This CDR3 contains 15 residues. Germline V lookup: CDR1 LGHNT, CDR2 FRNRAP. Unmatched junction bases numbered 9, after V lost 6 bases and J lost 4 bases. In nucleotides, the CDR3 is TGTGCTAGTGGGAACTGGGACAGGGCATTCTATGGCTACACCTTC. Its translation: CASGNWDRAFYGYTF.

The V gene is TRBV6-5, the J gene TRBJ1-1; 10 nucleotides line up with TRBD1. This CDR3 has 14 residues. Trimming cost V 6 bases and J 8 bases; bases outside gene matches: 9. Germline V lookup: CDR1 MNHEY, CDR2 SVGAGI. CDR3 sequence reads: CASSRDRGFMEAFF. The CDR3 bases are TGTGCCAGCAGCCGGGACAGGGGATTCATGGAAGCTTTCTTT.

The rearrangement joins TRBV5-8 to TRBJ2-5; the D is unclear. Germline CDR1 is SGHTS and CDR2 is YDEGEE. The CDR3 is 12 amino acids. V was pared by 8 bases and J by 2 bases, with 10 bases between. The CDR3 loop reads CASTTAQETQYF. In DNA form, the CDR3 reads TGTGCCAGTACCACAGCTCAAGAGACCCAGTACTTC.

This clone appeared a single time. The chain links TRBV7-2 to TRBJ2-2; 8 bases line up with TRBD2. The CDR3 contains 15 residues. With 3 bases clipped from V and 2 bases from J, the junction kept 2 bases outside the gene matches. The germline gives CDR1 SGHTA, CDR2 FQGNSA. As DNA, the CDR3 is TGTGCCAGCAGCTTTACTAGCGGAAACACCGGGGAGCTGTTTTTT. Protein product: CASSFTSGNTGELFF.

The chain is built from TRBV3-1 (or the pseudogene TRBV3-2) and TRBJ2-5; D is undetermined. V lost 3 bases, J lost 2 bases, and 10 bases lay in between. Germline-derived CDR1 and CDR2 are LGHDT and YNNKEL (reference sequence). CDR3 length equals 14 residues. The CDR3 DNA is TGTGCCAGCAGCCAGCCCCGGTCTCAAGAGACCCAGTACTTC. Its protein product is CASSQPRSQETQYF.

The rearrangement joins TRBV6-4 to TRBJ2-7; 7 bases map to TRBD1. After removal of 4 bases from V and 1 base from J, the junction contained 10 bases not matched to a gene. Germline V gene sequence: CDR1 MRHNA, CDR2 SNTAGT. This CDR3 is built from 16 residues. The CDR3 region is CASSAPATGLSYEQYF. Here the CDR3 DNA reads TGTGCCAGCAGTGCCCCCGCGACAGGGCTTTCCTACGAGCAGTACTTC.

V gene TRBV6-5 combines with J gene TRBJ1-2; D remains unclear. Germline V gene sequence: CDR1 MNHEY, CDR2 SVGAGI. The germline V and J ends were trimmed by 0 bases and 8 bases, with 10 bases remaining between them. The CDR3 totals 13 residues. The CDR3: CASSYSAPRGYTF. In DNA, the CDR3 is TGTGCCAGCAGTTACTCGGCACCGCGGGGCTACACCTTC.